Presented here are 28 T cell receptor beta chains from one specimen sequenced in a study of post-analysis software for immune sequencing data. Their antigens remain unidentified. Study-level findings and limits: Patients had higher frequencies than controls of roughly five TRBV segments, including TRBV5-6, TRBV5-1 and TRBV20-1.

Researchers reported that TCR beta cDNA libraries carried unique molecular identifiers. In TCRdb, the PCR reads were re-called with MiXCR into one record per CDR3 protein. The sample records around 710,000 distinct CDR3 sequences, under 60% being singletons. The material sequenced was blood. The receptors derive from a girl aged 10-17 years with multiple sclerosis.

This clonotype was seen a few times. The gene calls are TRBV7-6 and TRBJ2-5, with TRBD1 matching 8 bases. Losses at the gene ends were 5 bases for V and 3 bases for J; bases not matched to a gene: 5. The V gene's germline CDR1 is SGHVS and CDR2 FNYEAQ. There are 14 residues in the CDR3. Written as DNA, the CDR3 is TGTGCCAGCAGCCCGACAGGGGCTGAAGAGACCCAGTACTTC. It translates to CASSPTGAEETQYF. Together with reference TRBV7-6 and TRBJ2-5, the CDR3 gives the full variable domain: GAGVSQSPRYKVTKRGQDVALRCDPISGHVSLYWYRQALGQGPEFLTYFNYEAQQDKSGLPNDRFSAERPEGSISTLTIQRTEQRDSAMYRCASSPTGAEETQYFGPGTRLLVL.

The V gene is TRBV6-6, the J gene TRBJ1-3, with 9 bases fitting TRBD1. The V gene end was trimmed by 6 bases and the J gene end by 0 bases; junction bases not matched to a gene: 3. The CDR3 runs to 15 residues. Germline-derived CDR1 and CDR2 are MNHNY and SVGAGI (reference sequence). CDR3 region: CASRDRGFSGNTIYF. The CDR3 bases are TGTGCCAGCAGGGACAGGGGCTTCTCTGGAAACACCATATATTTT.

V gene TRBV4-3 combines with J gene TRBJ2-1; D may be TRBD2 (6 bases). Deletions cut 2 bases from V and 4 bases from J, with 12 bases between. This CDR3 contains 15 residues. CDR1 and CDR2 from the germline V gene are LGHNA and YSLEER. The CDR3, as DNA: TGCGCCAGCAGCCAACGACTAGTTCCGTACAATGAGCAGTTCTTC. Translating it yields CASSQRLVPYNEQFF.

The genes are TRBV6-1 and TRBJ1-5; D gene ambiguous. Germline V gives CDR1 MNHNS, CDR2 SASEGT. The CDR3 runs to 16 residues. Trimming cost V 6 bases and J 2 bases, with 17 bases left between them. The CDR3 here is CASSREGPGGNQPQHF. The CDR3 DNA is TGTGCCAGCAGCCGGGAGGGTCCTGGAGGCAATCAGCCCCAGCATTTT.

The chain has TRBV28 and TRBJ1-6, with 7 bases lining up with TRBD1. Germline values: CDR1 MDHEN, CDR2 SYDVKM. Trimming took 5 bases from V and 2 from J; bases not matched to a gene: 3. The CDR3 runs to 15 residues. The CDR3 sequence is CASSTGTAYNSPLHF. The DNA of the CDR3 is TGTGCCAGCAGTACCGGGACAGCCTATAATTCACCCCTCCACTTT.

This chain links TRBV15 with TRBJ2-1, with TRBD2 matching over 8 bases. There are 18 residues in the CDR3. Germline CDR1 reads LNHNV; CDR2 reads YYDKDF (reference sequence). Unmatched junction bases numbered 12, after V lost 0 bases and J lost 5 bases. The CDR3 nucleotides read TGTGCCACCAGCAGAGATCTTAGCGGGACAAGCACACACAATGAGCAGTTCTTC. It encodes CATSRDLSGTSTHNEQFF.

This clonotype was counted a few times. The V call is TRBV6-5, the J call TRBJ2-3; D not resolved. Germline V gives CDR1 MNHEY, CDR2 SVGAGI. Trimming stripped 6 bases from V and 4 bases from J, with 5 bases between. The CDR3 is made up of 11 amino acids. The CDR3 spells CASRVADTQYF. The CDR3 nucleotides are TGTGCCAGCAGGGTTGCAGATACGCAGTATTTT.

This clonotype showed up just a few times. The chain combines TRBV12-3 or TRBV12-4 with TRBJ2-7; 7 positions match TRBD1. Trimming at V came to 6 bases and at J to 2 bases, leaving 7 bases not matched to a gene. The CDR3 runs 14 residues. The CDR3 DNA is TGTGCCAGCAGGGGGGACAGCCGAACCTACGAGCAGTACTTC. Protein sequence: CASRGDSRTYEQYF.

DNA of the CDR3: TGTGCCAGCAAGGTTGCGGCTACACCCGATACGCAGTATTTT. Translated: CASKVAATPDTQYF. V usage is TRBV12-3 or TRBV12-4 and J usage is TRBJ2-3; D ambiguous. The CDR3 totals 14 residues. V was shortened by 7 bases and J by 6 bases, with 17 bases between the two germline ends.

The chain has TRBV15 and TRBJ2-5, with D tentatively TRBD2 (6 bases). The J call may be mistaken, given a closer DNA end match to TRBJ2-7. This CDR3 is built from 17 residues. Germline CDR1 reads LNHNV; CDR2 reads YYDKDF (reference sequence). The CDR3 loop is CATSTIPSTSSTYEQYF. The CDR3 nucleotides are TGTGCCACCAGCACCATCCCGAGCACTAGCAGTACCTACGAGCAGTACTTC.

This clonotype has ten or more counts. This chain joins TRBV6-6 and TRBJ1-2, with D tentatively TRBD1 (6 bases). The germline gives CDR1 MNHNY, CDR2 SVGAGI (reference sequence). The CDR3 is 16 amino acids. The V end lost 0 bases, the J end lost 3 bases, and 14 bases lay between the germline ends. The CDR3 protein is CASSYSPGGGDYGYTF. The CDR3 bases are TGTGCCAGCAGTTACTCCCCCGGGGGGGGCGACTATGGCTACACCTTC.

The rearrangement uses TRBV29-1 and TRBJ2-7, with 7 bases lining up with TRBD2. The CDR3 sequence is 18 residues long. J was trimmed by 2 bases and V by 4 bases; bases with no gene match: 20. Germline loops: CDR1 SQVTM, CDR2 ANQGSEA. CDR3 sequence reads: CSVVRDYRRGGLPYEQYF. CDR3 coding DNA: TGCAGCGTTGTTCGGGACTACCGCCGAGGAGGACTCCCCTACGAGCAGTACTTC.

The chain joins TRBV7-2 to TRBJ2-3, with 7 bases that match TRBD2. The CDR3 has 16 amino acids. V was pared by 1 base and J by 4 bases, with 8 bases of the junction left unmatched. Germline CDR1 is SGHTA and CDR2 is FQGNSA. The CDR3: CASSLGGLSKADTQYF. The CDR3 region has the DNA TGTGCCAGCAGCTTAGGGGGACTATCAAAGGCAGATACGCAGTATTTT.

Comments on this clonotype: Germline and junction disagree at one end, which may indicate a read error. The genes are TRBV7-2 and TRBJ2-7, with 9 bases matching TRBD2. CDR1 and CDR2 from the germline V gene are SGHTA and FQGNSA. This CDR3 contains 15 residues. CDR3 nucleotides: TGCGCCAGCAGCTTAACTCTAGCGGGAACCTACGAGCAGTACTTC. Translation gives CASSLTLAGTYEQYF.

The V gene is TRBV7-9, the J gene TRBJ1-6; D call uncertain. V was trimmed by 1 base and J by 0 bases, leaving 10 bases between them. Germline lookup yields CDR1 SEHNR and CDR2 FQNEAQ (reference sequence). The CDR3 has 17 amino acids. CDR3: CASSLVAGASYNSPLHF. The CDR3 DNA follows: TGTGCCAGCAGCTTAGTGGCCGGAGCCTCCTATAATTCACCCCTCCACTTT.

The V call is TRBV14, the J call TRBJ2-1; D assignment may be TRBD1 or TRBD2 (6 bases each). CDR3 length equals 16 residues. Trimming pared 4 bases from V and 6 bases from J, leaving 19 bases between. The germline V gene encodes CDR1 SGHDN and CDR2 FVKESK. The CDR3 loop reads CASSPPNAGGGNEQFF. In DNA form, the CDR3 reads TGTGCCAGCAGCCCACCGAACGCAGGAGGGGGCAATGAGCAGTTCTTC.

The J gene is TRBJ2-5, the V gene TRBV4-1; no clear D. The J call may be mistaken, given a closer DNA end match to TRBJ2-7. CDR3 length: 15 amino acids. The germline CDR1 and CDR2 sequences are MGHRA and YSYEKL. The CDR3 DNA follows: TGCGCCAGCAGCCAACTCGAGAACTCCTACTACGAGCAGTACTTC. This translates into CASSQLENSYYEQYF.

This chain connects TRBV6-5 to TRBJ2-5, with a weak D call TRBD2 (5 bases). Deletions cut 4 bases from V and 5 bases from J, with 14 bases between. CDR3 size: 14 residues. Germline CDR1 reads MNHEY; CDR2 reads SVGAGI. The CDR3 spells CASSSLAGRETQYF. DNA for the CDR3: TGTGCCAGCAGTTCCCTCGCGGGCCGTGAGACCCAGTACTTC.

This clonotype was counted once. The rearrangement links TRBV5-1 to TRBJ2-5; 9 bases agree with TRBD1. The ends lost 0 bases at V and 5 bases at J; junction bases unmatched: 8. Germline lookup yields CDR1 SGHRS and CDR2 YFSETQ. The CDR3 covers 16 residues. CDR3 sequence: CASSLASGTGLETQYF. CDR3 DNA sequence: TGCGCCAGCAGCTTGGCTTCCGGGACAGGGTTGGAGACCCAGTACTTC.

The V call is TRBV20-1, the J call TRBJ2-7, with 10 nucleotides matching TRBD1. Germline CDR1 DFQATT, CDR2 SNEGSKA (reference sequence). The CDR3 has 14 residues. Unmatched junction bases numbered 5, after V lost 1 base and J lost 5 bases. In nucleotides, the CDR3 is TGCAGTGCTAGAGCCCCGACAGGGGGCAACGAGCAGTACTTC. Its translation is CSARAPTGGNEQYF.

The chain has TRBV20-1 and TRBJ1-5, with D uncertain. Germline V gene data show CDR1 as DFQATT and CDR2 as SNEGSKA (reference sequence). V lost 1 base and J 2 bases, leaving 6 bases between the germline ends. The CDR3 sequence is 13 residues long. CDR3 amino acids: CSARVPGNQPQHF. As DNA, the CDR3 is TGCAGTGCTAGAGTTCCTGGCAATCAGCCCCAGCATTTT.

This clonotype was detected only a few times. The V gene is TRBV20-1, the J gene TRBJ1-5, with D maybe TRBD1 (6 bases). Per germline, CDR1 DFQATT and CDR2 SNEGSKA (reference sequence). Trimming took off 0 bases at V and 6 bases at J, with 15 bases between the two ends. The CDR3 sequence is 15 residues long. The CDR3 sequence is CSARDATGGGQPQHF. DNA of the CDR3: TGCAGTGCTAGAGATGCGACAGGAGGAGGTCAGCCCCAGCATTTT.

In this sample, this clonotype turned up a few times. J is TRBJ2-1 and V is TRBV20-1; 12 bases are a match to TRBD2. With V trimmed by 0 bases and J by 6 bases, 6 bases remained unmatched. This CDR3 contains 16 residues. Germline V gene data show CDR1 as DFQATT and CDR2 as SNEGSKA (reference sequence). CDR3: CSARDLGLAGTNEQFF. CDR3 nucleotide sequence: TGCAGTGCTAGAGATCTCGGACTAGCGGGAACCAATGAGCAGTTCTTC.

The chain recombines TRBV15 with TRBJ2-5; 9 nucleotides match TRBD2. The J call is in doubt because the DNA end fits TRBJ2-7 better. This CDR3 is 14 amino acids long. CDR1 LNHNV and CDR2 YYDKDF come from the germline V gene (reference sequence). The chain's CDR3 is CATSLTSGGSEQYF. The DNA for the CDR3 is TGTGCCACCAGCTTGACTAGCGGAGGGAGCGAGCAGTACTTC.

V and J are TRBV3-1 and TRBJ2-1, with D tentatively TRBD2 (6 bases). There are 16 residues in the CDR3. CDR1 is LGHDT and CDR2 is YNNKEL in the germline V gene (reference sequence). Deletions cut 3 bases from V and 5 bases from J, with 17 bases between. For the CDR3, the DNA is TGTGCCAGCAGCCAGAGGCGAGGAGGGTACCACAATGAGCAGTTCTTC. It yields the protein CASSQRRGGYHNEQFF.

V is TRBV7-2 and J is TRBJ2-5; possibly TRBD1 or TRBD2 for D (5 bases each). The assigned J gene may be wrong: the sequence end matches TRBJ2-7 better. The germline V gene has CDR1 SGHTA and CDR2 FQGNSA. The length of the CDR3 is 13 residues. CDR3 region: CASSSRDVREQYF. CDR3 sequence (DNA): TGTGCCAGCAGCTCGAGGGACGTCCGCGAGCAGTACTTC.

This clonotype was seen only a few times. The rearrangement links TRBV29-1 to TRBJ2-5, with TRBD2 as a possible D gene (5 bases). V shed 3 bases and J shed 2 bases, with 13 bases lying between them. The CDR3 spans 14 residues. Germline V gene sequence: CDR1 SQVTM, CDR2 ANQGSEA. The CDR3 nucleotides are TGCAGCGTTGACGGGGAAGACGGACAAGAGACCCAGTACTTC. Translated: CSVDGEDGQETQYF.

The rearrangement uses TRBV5-1 and TRBJ1-4, with 8 bases that match TRBD1. The length of the CDR3 is 15 residues. J lost 8 bases, V lost 5 bases, and 11 bases had no gene match. Germline CDR1 and CDR2: SGHRS and YFSETQ. The CDR3 is CASSKLQTGDEKLFF. In DNA form, the CDR3 reads TGCGCCAGCAGTAAACTCCAGACAGGGGACGAAAAACTGTTTTTT.